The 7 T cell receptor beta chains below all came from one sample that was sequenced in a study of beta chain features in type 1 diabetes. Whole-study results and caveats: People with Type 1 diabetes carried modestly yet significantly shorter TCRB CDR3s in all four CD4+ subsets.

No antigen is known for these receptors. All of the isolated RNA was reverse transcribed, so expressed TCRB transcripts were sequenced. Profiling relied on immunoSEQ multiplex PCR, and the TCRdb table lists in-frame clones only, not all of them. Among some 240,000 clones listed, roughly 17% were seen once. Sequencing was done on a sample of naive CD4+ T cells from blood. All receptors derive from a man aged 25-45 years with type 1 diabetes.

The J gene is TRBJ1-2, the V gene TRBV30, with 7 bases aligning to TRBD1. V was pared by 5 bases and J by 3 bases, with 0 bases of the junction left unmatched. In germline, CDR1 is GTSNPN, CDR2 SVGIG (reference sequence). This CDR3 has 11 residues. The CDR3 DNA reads TGTGCCTGGGGGACAGACTATGGCTACACCTTC. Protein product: CAWGTDYGYTF.

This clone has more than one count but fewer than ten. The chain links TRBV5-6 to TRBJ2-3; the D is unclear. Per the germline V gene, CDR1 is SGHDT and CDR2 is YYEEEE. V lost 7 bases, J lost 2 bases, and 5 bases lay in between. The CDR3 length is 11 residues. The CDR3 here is CASPHTDTQYF. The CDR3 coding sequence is TGTGCCAGCCCTCACACAGATACGCAGTATTTT.

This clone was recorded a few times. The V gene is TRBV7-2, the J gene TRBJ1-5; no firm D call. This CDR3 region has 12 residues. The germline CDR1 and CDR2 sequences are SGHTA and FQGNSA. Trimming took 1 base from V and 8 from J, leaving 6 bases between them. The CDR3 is CASSLDVEPQHF. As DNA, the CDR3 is TGTGCCAGCAGCTTAGACGTGGAGCCCCAGCATTTT.

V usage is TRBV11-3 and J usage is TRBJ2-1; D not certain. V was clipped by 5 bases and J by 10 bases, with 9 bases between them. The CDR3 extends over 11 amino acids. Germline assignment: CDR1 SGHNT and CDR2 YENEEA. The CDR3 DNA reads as TGTGCCAGCAGCCAGGACGTAGAGCAGTTCTTC. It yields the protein CASSQDVEQFF.

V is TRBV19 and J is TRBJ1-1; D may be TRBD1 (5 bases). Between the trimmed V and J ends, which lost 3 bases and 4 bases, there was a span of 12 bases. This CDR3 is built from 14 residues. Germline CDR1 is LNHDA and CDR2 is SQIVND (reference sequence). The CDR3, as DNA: TGTGCCAGTAGTATGGGGCAGGGAAGCACTGAAGCTTTCTTT. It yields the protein CASSMGQGSTEAFF.

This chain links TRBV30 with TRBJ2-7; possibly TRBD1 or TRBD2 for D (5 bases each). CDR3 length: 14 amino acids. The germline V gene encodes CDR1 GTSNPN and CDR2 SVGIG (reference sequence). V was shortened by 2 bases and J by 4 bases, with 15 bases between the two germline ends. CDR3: CAWSRVGPGYEQYF. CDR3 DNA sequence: TGTGCCTGGAGTAGGGTGGGACCTGGGTACGAGCAGTACTTC.

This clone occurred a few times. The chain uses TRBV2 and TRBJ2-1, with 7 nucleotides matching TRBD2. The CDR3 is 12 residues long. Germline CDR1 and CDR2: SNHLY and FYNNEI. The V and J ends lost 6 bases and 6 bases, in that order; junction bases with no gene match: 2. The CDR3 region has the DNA TGTGCCAGCAGAGCTAGCGGCAATGAGCAGTTCTTC. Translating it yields CASRASGNEQFF.